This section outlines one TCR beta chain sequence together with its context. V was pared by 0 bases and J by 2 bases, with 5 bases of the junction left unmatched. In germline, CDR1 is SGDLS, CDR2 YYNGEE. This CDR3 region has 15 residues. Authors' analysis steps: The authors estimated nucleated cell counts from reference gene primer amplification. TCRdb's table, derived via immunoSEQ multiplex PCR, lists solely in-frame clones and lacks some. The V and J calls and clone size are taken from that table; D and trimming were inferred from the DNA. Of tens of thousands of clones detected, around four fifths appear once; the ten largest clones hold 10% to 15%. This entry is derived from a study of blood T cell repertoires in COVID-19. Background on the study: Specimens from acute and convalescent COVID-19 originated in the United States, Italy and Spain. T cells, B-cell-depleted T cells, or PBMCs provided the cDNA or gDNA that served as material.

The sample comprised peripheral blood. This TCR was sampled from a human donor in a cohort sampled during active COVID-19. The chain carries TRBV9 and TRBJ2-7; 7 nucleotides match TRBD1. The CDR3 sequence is CASSVERTGAYEQYF. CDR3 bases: TGTGCCAGCAGCGTAGAGCGCACAGGGGCCTACGAGCAGTACTTC. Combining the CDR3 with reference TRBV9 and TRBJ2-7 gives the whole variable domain DSGVTQTPKHLITATGQRVTLRCSPRSGDLSVYWYQQSLDQGLQFLIQYYNGEERAKGNILERFSAQQFPDLHSELNLSSLELGDSALYFCASSVERTGAYEQYFGPGTRLTVT.